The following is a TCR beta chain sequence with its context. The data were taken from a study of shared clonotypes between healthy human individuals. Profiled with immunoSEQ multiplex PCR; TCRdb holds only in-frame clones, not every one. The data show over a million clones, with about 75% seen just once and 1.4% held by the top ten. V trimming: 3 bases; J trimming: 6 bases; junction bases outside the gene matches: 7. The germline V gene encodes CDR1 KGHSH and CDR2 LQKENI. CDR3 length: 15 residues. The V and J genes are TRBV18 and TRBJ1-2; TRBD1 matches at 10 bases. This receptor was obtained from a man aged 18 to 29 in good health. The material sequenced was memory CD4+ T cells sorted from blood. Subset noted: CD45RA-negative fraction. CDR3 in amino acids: CASSPNGQGVHGYTF. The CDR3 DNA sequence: TGTGCCAGCTCACCTAATGGACAGGGGGTTCATGGCTACACCTTC.